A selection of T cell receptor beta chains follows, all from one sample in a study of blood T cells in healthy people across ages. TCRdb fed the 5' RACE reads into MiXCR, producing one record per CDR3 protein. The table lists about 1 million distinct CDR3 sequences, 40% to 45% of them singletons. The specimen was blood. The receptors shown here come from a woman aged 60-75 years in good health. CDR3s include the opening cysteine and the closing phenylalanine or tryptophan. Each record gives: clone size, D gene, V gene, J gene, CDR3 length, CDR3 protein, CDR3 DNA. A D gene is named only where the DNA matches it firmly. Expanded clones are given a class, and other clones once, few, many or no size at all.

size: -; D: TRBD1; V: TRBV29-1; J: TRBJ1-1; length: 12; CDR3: CSVRGSNTEAFF; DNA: TGCAGCGTCAGGGGGTCTAACACTGAAGCTTTCTTT
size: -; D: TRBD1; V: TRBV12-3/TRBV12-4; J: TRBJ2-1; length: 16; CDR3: CASSPRGQGFFNEQFF; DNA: TGTGCCAGCAGCCCTAGGGGACAGGGGTTTTTCAATGAGCAGTTCTTC
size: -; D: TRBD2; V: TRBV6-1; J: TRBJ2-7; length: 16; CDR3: CASSEGVAGGPYEQYF; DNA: TGTGCCAGCAGTGAAGGGGTAGCGGGAGGGCCCTACGAGCAGTACTTC
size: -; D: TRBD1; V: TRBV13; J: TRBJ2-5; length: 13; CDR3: CASSHGQEETQYF; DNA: TGTGCCAGCAGCCACGGACAGGAAGAGACCCAGTACTTC
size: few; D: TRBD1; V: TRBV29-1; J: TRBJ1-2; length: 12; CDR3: CSGRTGAYGYTF; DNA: TGCAGCGGGCGGACAGGGGCGTATGGCTACACCTTC
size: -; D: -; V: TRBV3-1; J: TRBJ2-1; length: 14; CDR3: CASSQVLGYNEQFF; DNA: TGTGCCAGCAGCCAAGTGTTGGGCTACAATGAGCAGTTCTTC
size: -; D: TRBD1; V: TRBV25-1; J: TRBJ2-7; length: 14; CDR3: CASSEDRGLYEQYF; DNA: TGTGCCAGCAGTGAAGACAGGGGGCTCTACGAGCAGTACTTC
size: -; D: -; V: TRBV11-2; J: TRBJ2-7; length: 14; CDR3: CASIRGPGSYEQYF; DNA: TGTGCCAGTATCAGGGGCCCCGGCTCCTACGAGCAGTACTTC
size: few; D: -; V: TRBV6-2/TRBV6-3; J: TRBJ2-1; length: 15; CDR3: CASSYSLDGGNEQFF; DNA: TGTGCCAGCAGTTACTCCTTAGACGGGGGCAATGAGCAGTTCTTC
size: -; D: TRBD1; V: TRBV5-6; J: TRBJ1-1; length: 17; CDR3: CASSLGDRDRRSTEAFF; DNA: TGTGCCAGCAGCTTGGGAGACAGGGATCGTCGGAGCACTGAAGCTTTCTTT
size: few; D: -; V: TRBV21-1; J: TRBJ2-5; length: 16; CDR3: CASSKVGCGDQETQYF; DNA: TGTGCCAGCAGCAAGGTGGGGTGCGGTGACCAAGAGACCCAGTACTTC
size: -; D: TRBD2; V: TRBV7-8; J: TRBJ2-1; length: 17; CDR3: CASSLGVMGLVYNEQFF; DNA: TGTGCCAGCAGCTTAGGTGTGATGGGACTAGTCTACAATGAGCAGTTCTTC
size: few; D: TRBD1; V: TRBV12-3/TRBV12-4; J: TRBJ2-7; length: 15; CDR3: CASRSTGVWSYEQYF; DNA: TGTGCCAGCAGGTCCACAGGGGTTTGGAGCTACGAGCAGTACTTC
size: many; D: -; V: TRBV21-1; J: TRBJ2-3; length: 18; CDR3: CASSKSCAGSFSTDTQYF; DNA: TGTGCCAGCAGCAAATCGTGTGCAGGGAGTTTTAGCACAGATACGCAGTATTTT
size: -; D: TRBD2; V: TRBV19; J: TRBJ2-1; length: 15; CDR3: CASSIRTSGYNEQFF; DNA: TGTGCCAGTAGTATACGGACTAGCGGGTACAATGAGCAGTTCTTC
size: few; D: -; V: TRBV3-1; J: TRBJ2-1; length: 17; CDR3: CAGSQEDSSSSYNEQFF; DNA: TGTGCCGGCAGCCAAGAAGACAGTTCCTCCTCCTACAATGAGCAGTTCTTC
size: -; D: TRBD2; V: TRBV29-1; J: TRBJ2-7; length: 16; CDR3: CSVEEFLAGAYNEQYF; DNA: TGCAGCGTTGAAGAGTTTCTAGCGGGAGCCTACAATGAGCAGTACTTC
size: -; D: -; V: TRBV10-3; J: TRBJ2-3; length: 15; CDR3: CATNPETSSTDTQYF; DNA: TGTGCCACCAACCCGGAGACATCTAGCACAGATACGCAGTATTTT
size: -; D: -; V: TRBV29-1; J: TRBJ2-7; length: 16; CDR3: CSVETSGEKAPYEQYF; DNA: TGCAGCGTAGAAACGTCCGGGGAAAAAGCCCCCTACGAGCAGTACTTC
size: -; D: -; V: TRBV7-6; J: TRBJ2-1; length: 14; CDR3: CASSLEIAFNEQFF; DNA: TGTGCCAGCAGCTTAGAAATAGCTTTCAATGAGCAGTTCTTC
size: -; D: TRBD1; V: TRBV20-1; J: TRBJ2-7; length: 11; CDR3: CSASGTEIQYF; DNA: TGCAGTGCCTCCGGGACAGAGATTCAGTACTTC
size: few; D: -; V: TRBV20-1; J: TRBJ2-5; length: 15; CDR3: CSARDKGQGGETQYF; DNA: TGCAGTGCTAGAGATAAGGGCCAGGGAGGAGAGACCCAGTACTTC
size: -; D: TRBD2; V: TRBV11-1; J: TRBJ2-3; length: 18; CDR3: CASSRDYFARGGTDTQYF; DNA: TGTGCCAGCAGCCGGGACTACTTCGCGCGTGGTGGTACAGATACGCAGTATTTT
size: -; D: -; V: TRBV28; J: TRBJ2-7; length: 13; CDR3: CASSTGISYEQYF; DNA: TGTGCCAGCAGTACCGGCATATCCTACGAGCAGTACTTC
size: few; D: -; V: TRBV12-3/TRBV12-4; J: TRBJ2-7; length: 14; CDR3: CASSFQAASYEQYF; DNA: TGTGCCAGCAGTTTCCAAGCGGCATCCTACGAGCAGTACTTC
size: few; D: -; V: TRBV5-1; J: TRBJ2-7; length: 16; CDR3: CASSLDLRDTRYEQYF; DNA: TGCGCCAGCAGCTTGGACCTCCGGGACACTCGCTACGAGCAGTACTTC
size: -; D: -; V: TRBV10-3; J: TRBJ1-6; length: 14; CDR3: CAISEPDSNSPLHF; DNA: TGTGCCATCAGTGAGCCGGACAGTAATTCACCCCTCCACTTT
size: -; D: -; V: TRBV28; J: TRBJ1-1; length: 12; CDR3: CVSSSRARKAFF; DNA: TGTGTCAGCAGTTCCCGAGCCCGGAAAGCTTTCTTT
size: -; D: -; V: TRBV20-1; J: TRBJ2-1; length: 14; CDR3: CSPESAAIYNEQFF; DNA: TGCAGTCCCGAGTCCGCCGCGATTTACAATGAGCAGTTCTTC
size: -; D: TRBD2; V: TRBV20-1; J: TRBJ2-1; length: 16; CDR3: CSATSRLAGVSNEQFF; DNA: TGCAGTGCTACCAGTCGACTAGCGGGAGTGTCCAATGAGCAGTTCTTC
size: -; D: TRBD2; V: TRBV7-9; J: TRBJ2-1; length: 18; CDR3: CASSLGTSGRISYNEQFF; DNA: TGTGCCAGCAGCTTAGGGACTAGCGGGAGGATCTCCTACAATGAGCAGTTCTTC
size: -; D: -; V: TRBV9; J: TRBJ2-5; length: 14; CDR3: CASSTLTRQETQYF; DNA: TGTGCCAGCAGCACCCTGACTAGACAAGAGACCCAGTACTTC
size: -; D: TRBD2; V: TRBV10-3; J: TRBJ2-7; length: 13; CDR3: CAISVGEGYEQYF; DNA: TGTGCCATCAGTGTGGGGGAGGGCTACGAGCAGTACTTC
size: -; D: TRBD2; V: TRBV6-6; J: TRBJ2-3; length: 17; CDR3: CASSHTFSGRETDTQYF; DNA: TGTGCCAGCAGTCACACTTTTAGCGGGAGGGAGACAGATACGCAGTATTTT
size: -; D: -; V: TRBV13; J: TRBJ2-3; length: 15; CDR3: CASSIRSASTDTQYF; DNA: TGTGCCAGCAGCATTAGGAGTGCGAGCACAGATACGCAGTATTTT